The 10 T cell receptor beta chains in this list originate from one sample, sequenced in a study of low-dose radiotherapy and immunotherapy resistance in tumors. With TRAV- and TRBV-specific primers, first-strand cDNA was made, covering the alpha and beta chains. TCR amplification used roughly 18 PCR cycles, a constant-region primer and a V-primer adapter. Each CDR3 protein is one row after TCRdb ran MiXCR on the reads. The data show around 6,000 distinct CDR3 sequences, approximately 70% seen once. Receptors were obtained from a human donor with advanced metastatic prostate, ovarian, gallbladder or colorectal cancer (not recorded which). This table probably holds off-target reads from a library built for another chain.

Here the CDR3 reads CASREGHPRNQPQHF. In DNA form, the CDR3 reads TGTGCCAGTAGGGAAGGACACCCGAGGAATCAGCCCCAGCATTTT. The V and J genes are TRBV19 and TRBJ1-5; tentative D call: TRBD1 (5 bases). Germline CDR1 LNHDA, CDR2 SQIVND (reference sequence). The CDR3 totals 15 residues. With 6 bases removed from V and 4 bases from J, the gap between germline ends came to 16 bases.

The chain recombines TRBV5-4 with TRBJ1-2; 7 positions match TRBD1. V lost 0 bases and J lost 6; bases outside the gene matches: 2. The CDR3 covers 13 residues. Per the germline V gene, CDR1 is SGHNT and CDR2 is YYREEE (reference sequence). CDR3 sequence (DNA): TGTGCCAGCAGCTTGGATACAGGGGATGGCTACACCTTC. It encodes CASSLDTGDGYTF.

The CDR3 DNA is TGTGCCAGCAGCTTGGGGCAGGGTAACAATCAGCCCCAGCATTTT. Its translation: CASSLGQGNNQPQHF. The J gene is TRBJ1-5, the V gene TRBV5-6, with D possibly being TRBD1 (5 bases). The germline V gene encodes CDR1 SGHDT and CDR2 YYEEEE. The CDR3 contains 15 residues. V lost 0 bases and J 3 bases, leaving 10 bases between the germline ends.

The chain employs TRBV5-1 and TRBJ2-2; D gene unclear. This CDR3 comprises 14 residues. Trimming removed 0 bases from V and 4 bases from J, with 7 bases in between. In germline, CDR1 is SGHRS, CDR2 YFSETQ. The CDR3 is CASSLADITGELFF. As DNA, the CDR3 is TGCGCCAGCAGCTTGGCTGACATCACCGGGGAGCTGTTTTTT.

The chain employs TRBV6-1 and TRBJ1-2; D is unclear. Germline loops: CDR1 MNHNS, CDR2 SASEGT. The length of the CDR3 is 12 residues. The V and J ends lost 7 bases and 3 bases respectively, with 9 bases between them. The DNA for the CDR3 is TGTGCCAGCAAACGGCCAGACTATGGCTACACCTTC. Translated, it gives CASKRPDYGYTF.

The chain links TRBV6-2 or TRBV6-3 to TRBJ2-6; the D is unclear. Per germline, CDR1 MNHEY and CDR2 SVGEGT. This CDR3 spans 15 amino acids. V shed 5 bases and J shed 0 bases, with 8 bases lying between them. The CDR3 DNA reads TGTGCCAGCAGTCCCCGCGGCTCTGGGGCCAACGTCCTGACTTTC. It codes for CASSPRGSGANVLTF.

The J gene is TRBJ1-5, the V gene TRBV7-9; TRBD1 might be the D (5 bases). The V gene lost 3 bases and the J gene lost 5 bases, with 14 bases spanning the gap. Germline CDR1 reads SEHNR; CDR2 reads FQNEAQ (reference sequence). The CDR3 runs to 15 residues. The CDR3 protein is CASSFGGFGDQPQHF. In DNA form, the CDR3 reads TGTGCCAGCAGCTTCGGGGGATTTGGTGATCAGCCCCAGCATTTT. Using reference TRBV7-9 and TRBJ1-5 for the parts outside the CDR3, the full variable domain is DTGVSQNPRHKITKRGQNVTFRCDPISEHNRLYWYRQTLGQGPEFLTYFQNEAQLEKSRLLSDRFSAERPKGSFSTLEIQRTEQGDSAMYLCASSFGGFGDQPQHFGDGTRLSIL.

The gene calls are TRBV3-1 and TRBJ1-1, with 11 bases fitting TRBD1. Germline trimming cut 4 bases from V and 4 bases from J; bases unmatched to any gene: 8. CDR3 length equals 16 residues. The V gene's germline CDR1 is LGHDT and CDR2 YNNKEL (reference sequence). As DNA, the CDR3 is TGTGCCAGCAGCCTAGTCACCGGGACAGGGGGCACTGAAGCTTTCTTT. Its translation is CASSLVTGTGGTEAFF.

The count of this clonotype is one. This sequence joins TRBV11-2 and TRBJ2-7; D may be TRBD2 (6 bases). Trimming took off 2 bases at V and 5 bases at J, with 13 bases between the two ends. Germline assignment: CDR1 SGHAT and CDR2 FQNNGV. The CDR3 is 14 amino acids. The chain's CDR3 is CASSLRGGIHEQYF. The CDR3 DNA reads TGTGCCAGCAGCTTACGAGGCGGGATACACGAGCAGTACTTC. The entire variable domain, with the rest obtained from reference TRBV11-2 and TRBJ2-7, is as follows: EAGVAQSPRYKIIEKRQSVAFWCNPISGHATLYWYQQILGQGPKLLIQFQNNGVVDDSQLPKDRFSAERLKGVDSTLKIQPAKLEDSAVYLCASSLRGGIHEQYFGPGTRLTVT.

This clonotype has a single count. The DNA for the CDR3 is TGTGCCAGCAGTGAACTAGGGGGAATCACCTACAATGAGCAGTTCTTC. Protein sequence: CASSELGGITYNEQFF. This rearrangement joins TRBV6-8 to TRBJ2-1; tentative D call: TRBD1 (6 bases). Germline V gene sequence: CDR1 MNHGY, CDR2 SAAAGT. The CDR3 length is 16 residues. The V end was cut by 5 bases, the J end by 2 bases, with 16 bases between.